Reported below is one T cell receptor (beta chain). Its antigen is as yet unknown. Assay used: immunoSEQ multiplex PCR; TCRdb lists only in-frame clones, some missing. The data contain tens of thousands of clones, just over 90% of them seen just once; the ten biggest clones take up roughly 1.3%. The donors formed part of the approximately 130-subject validation cohort, distinct from the approximately 670-subject first cohort. The length of the CDR3 is 15 residues. Trimming shortened V by 1 base and J by 1 base, and 10 bases separated the two germline ends. Germline V gene lookup returns CDR1 LGHNT and CDR2 FRNRAP. The data were taken from a study of cytomegalovirus exposure and HLA in healthy donors. The study's findings and limits: CMV antigen specificity was confirmed in vitro for three CMV-associated chains. First-cohort TCR clusters were later found to tend to co-occur in the roughly 130 validation repertoires. Cytomegalovirus association was listed for around 170 TCR beta chains.

The receptor's source is a woman under 30 in good health and CMV-seronegative. V is TRBV12-5 and J is TRBJ1-2; possible D gene TRBD1, 5 bases. Material: PBMCs. The CDR3 region has the DNA TGTGCTAGTGGTTTGGGGGGCTTCGATAACTATGGCTACACCTTC. It codes for CASGLGGFDNYGYTF.